Sequencing of this T cell receptor beta chain was carried out in a study of T cells in women clearing cervical HPV infection. The overall study: Control women cleared a single incident HPV16 infection within 12 months.

In regard to this clone: Its specificity is not known. The missing CDR3 end, 3 residues past where the read stops, is filled in from the germline J gene.

The CDR3 is 14 residues long. CDR1 and CDR2 from the germline V gene are SEHNR and FQNEAQ (reference sequence). The V segment lost 4 bases and the J segment 5 bases; nucleotides outside the gene matches: 6. Sequencing used immunoSEQ multiplex PCR; TCRdb keeps in-frame clones, though not all of them. The specimen's table records tens of thousands of clones. Whole-study results and caveats: CIN3+ cases had significantly higher TCR repertoire richness than controls, but evenness did not differ.

The TCR originated in a woman between 18 and 69 years old with a cervical HPV16 infection that either progressed to CIN3+ or cleared (not recorded which). Sequenced sample: blood buffy coat. V and J are TRBV7-9 and TRBJ2-7; TRBD1 matches at 9 bases. The DNA read from the CDR3 is TGTGCCAGCAGCTCATGGACAGGGGCGAACGAG. It translates to CASSSWTGANE. The entire CDR3 is CASSSWTGANEQYF.